These 24 T cell receptor beta chains came from one sample sequenced in a study of blood T cell repertoires in COVID-19. The data were produced by immunoSEQ multiplex PCR, yet TCRdb's version contains in-frame clones alone and is incomplete. The table shows roughly 100,000 clones, with over 75% occurring only once. The sample consisted of peripheral blood. The source is a man in his sixties or seventies with acute or convalescent COVID-19.

The J gene is TRBJ1-4, the V gene TRBV25-1, with 9 bases lining up with TRBD1. The trim removed 3 bases at V and 8 bases at J, leaving 7 bases unmatched. Germline CDR1 is MGHDK and CDR2 is SYGVNS. CDR3 size: 15 residues. The CDR3 is CASSDDRGTGEKLFF. Written as DNA, the CDR3 is TGTGCCAGCAGTGATGACAGGGGGACGGGGGAAAAACTGTTTTTT.

This clone has more than one count but fewer than ten. The J gene is TRBJ1-4, the V gene TRBV6-5; D not resolved. Germline CDR1 reads MNHEY; CDR2 reads SVGAGI. The CDR3 sequence is 14 residues long. With 6 bases removed from V and 6 bases from J, the gap between germline ends came to 14 bases. CDR3 amino acids: CASSRGGRDEKLFF. Here the CDR3 DNA reads TGTGCCAGCAGCCGTGGAGGGCGGGATGAAAAACTGTTTTTT.

This clone has more than one count but fewer than ten. The genes are TRBV11-3 and TRBJ2-2; 7 bases fit TRBD1. Germline V gene data show CDR1 as SGHNT and CDR2 as YENEEA. The length of the CDR3 is 15 residues. The trim removed 3 bases at V and 7 bases at J, leaving 8 bases unmatched. As DNA, the CDR3 is TGTGCCAGCAGCTTCCGGACAGGCGGAATCGGGGAGCTGTTTTTT. Translated, it gives CASSFRTGGIGELFF.

CDR3 sequence reads: CASSQDSDQPQHF. As DNA, the CDR3 is TGTGCCAGCAGCCAAGATTCTGATCAGCCCCAGCATTTT. The rearrangement uses TRBV3-1 (or the pseudogene TRBV3-2) and TRBJ1-5; D gene unclear. This CDR3 region has 13 residues. Deletions cut 0 bases from V and 5 bases from J, with 5 bases between. The germline V gene has CDR1 LGHDT and CDR2 YNNKEL (reference sequence).

J is TRBJ2-1 and V is TRBV5-1, with 12 bases aligning to TRBD2. Germline loops: CDR1 SGHRS, CDR2 YFSETQ. The V gene end was trimmed by 0 bases and the J gene end by 6 bases; junction bases not matched to a gene: 10. The CDR3 spans 18 residues. CDR3 DNA sequence: TGCGCCAGCAGCTTGGGGACTAGCGGGATAGGAGTGCGCAATGAGCAGTTCTTC. Its translation is CASSLGTSGIGVRNEQFF.

As regards this clone: The junction differs from germline at one of its ends, possibly a read error. The chain employs TRBV28 and TRBJ2-1; a weak D match, TRBD1 (5 bases). CDR1 is MDHEN and CDR2 is SYDVKM in the germline V gene. The CDR3 covers 14 residues. The CDR3 region is CASSLWTSYNEQFF. Written as DNA, the CDR3 is TGTGCCAGCAGTCTATGGACAAGCTACAATGAGCAGTTCTTC.

The genes are TRBV2 and TRBJ1-5; D is perhaps TRBD1 (5 bases). The V and J ends lost 4 bases and 1 base respectively, with 8 bases between them. Per germline, CDR1 SNHLY and CDR2 FYNNEI. The CDR3 sequence is 14 residues long. CDR3 coding DNA: TGTGCCAGCAGTGTTGGGGGGAGCAATCAGCCCCAGCATTTT. Its protein is CASSVGGSNQPQHF. Supplemented by reference TRBV2 and TRBJ1-5, the full variable domain reads EPEVTQTPSHQVTQMGQEVILRCVPISNHLYFYWYRQILGQKVEFLVSFYNNEISEKSEIFDDQFSVERPDGSNFTLKIRSTKLEDSAMYFCASSVGGSNQPQHFGDGTRLSIL.

This rearrangement joins TRBV5-1 to TRBJ2-2; TRBD1 agrees at 7 bases. V lost 3 bases to trimming and J lost 4 bases; unmatched junction nucleotides: 6. The CDR3 totals 15 residues. CDR1 is SGHRS and CDR2 is YFSETQ in the germline V gene. For the CDR3, the DNA is TGCGCCAGCAGCTCATACAGGGGAAGCACCGGGGAGCTGTTTTTT. It translates to CASSSYRGSTGELFF. The whole variable domain, filled in from reference TRBV5-1 and TRBJ2-2, reads KAGVTQTPRYLIKTRGQQVTLSCSPISGHRSVSWYQQTPGQGLQFLFEYFSETQRNKGNFPGRFSGRQFSNSRSEMNVSTLELGDSALYLCASSSYRGSTGELFFGEGSRLTVL.

V gene TRBV27 combines with J gene TRBJ1-2; D call uncertain. The CDR3 covers 13 residues. Trimming pared 4 bases from V and 3 bases from J, leaving 9 bases between. CDR1 MNHEY and CDR2 SMNVEV come from the germline V gene (reference sequence). The DNA for the CDR3 is TGTGCCAGCAGTTCCCACGGAGACTATGGCTACACCTTC. Protein sequence: CASSSHGDYGYTF.

The chain links TRBV30 to TRBJ2-3; 10 nucleotides agree with TRBD2. The CDR3 loop spans 18 amino acids. V shed 5 bases, J shed 0 bases, and the junction held 14 bases outside the gene matches. Germline V gene lookup returns CDR1 GTSNPN and CDR2 SVGIG (reference sequence). In DNA form, the CDR3 reads TGTGCCTGGGAGAGGACTAGCGGTGATTTTCTAAGCACAGATACGCAGTATTTT. Its translation is CAWERTSGDFLSTDTQYF.

The rearrangement joins TRBV6-5 to TRBJ1-1, with 8 nucleotides matching TRBD1. Germline V lookup: CDR1 MNHEY, CDR2 SVGAGI. The length of the CDR3 is 15 residues. V lost 5 bases and J lost 2; bases outside the gene matches: 7. The CDR3 DNA reads TGTGCCAGCAGTCCCCGGACAGGGAGTAACACTGAAGCTTTCTTT. Protein: CASSPRTGSNTEAFF.

The chain's CDR3 is CASSGAGRRAFF. CDR3 nucleotides: TGTGCCAGCAGTGGGGCAGGGAGGCGAGCTTTCTTT. V and J are TRBV2 and TRBJ1-1; D is possibly TRBD1 (5 bases). CDR1 and CDR2 (germline): SNHLY, FYNNEI. The CDR3 runs to 12 residues. V was trimmed by 4 bases and J by 10 bases, leaving 13 bases between them.

The V gene is TRBV12-3 or TRBV12-4, the J gene TRBJ1-1; D gene uncertain. Between the trimmed V and J ends, which lost 6 bases and 5 bases, there was a span of 4 bases. The CDR3 consists of 10 residues. The CDR3 DNA reads TGTGCCAGCAGAGAGACTGAAGCTTTCTTT. This encodes CASRETEAFF.

In its sample, this clone was seen once. The chain links TRBV5-4 to TRBJ1-1; 7 positions match TRBD1. This CDR3 has 14 residues. Trimming cost V 4 bases and J 3 bases; bases outside gene matches: 6. CDR1 and CDR2 (germline): SGHNT, YYREEE (reference sequence). The CDR3 bases are TGTGCCAGCAGCCATGACAGGGCTGACACTGAAGCTTTCTTT. Its protein product is CASSHDRADTEAFF.

The V call is TRBV28, the J call TRBJ1-5; no clear D. In germline, CDR1 is MDHEN, CDR2 SYDVKM. The CDR3 contains 11 residues. Trimming left V 6 bases short and J 7 bases short, with 7 bases between. CDR3 residues: CASSGRQPQHF. CDR3 nucleotide sequence: TGTGCCAGCAGCGGCAGGCAGCCCCAGCATTTT.

The V call is TRBV7-2, the J call TRBJ1-5; 12 nucleotides line up with TRBD1. Losses at the gene ends were 5 bases for V and 8 bases for J; bases not matched to a gene: 7. The CDR3 runs to 15 residues. The V gene's germline CDR1 is SGHTA and CDR2 FQGNSA. DNA of the CDR3: TGTGCCAGCAGCCTCGGGACAGGGGGCATGGAGCCCCAGCATTTT. Amino acid sequence: CASSLGTGGMEPQHF.

The rearrangement joins TRBV20-1 to TRBJ2-5, with a weak D call TRBD2 (6 bases). The germline V gene encodes CDR1 DFQATT and CDR2 SNEGSKA (reference sequence). The length of the CDR3 is 11 residues. Trimming removed 5 bases at V and 4 bases at J, with 8 bases between. Here the CDR3 reads CSALGGETQYF. The CDR3 nucleotides read TGCAGTGCTTTGGGGGGAGAGACCCAGTACTTC.

V and J are TRBV10-1 and TRBJ1-2; perhaps TRBD1 as D (5 bases). V lost 3 bases and J 7 bases, leaving 18 bases between the germline ends. CDR1 is WNHNN and CDR2 is SYGVQD in the germline V gene (reference sequence). The CDR3 consists of 15 residues. The CDR3 nucleotides read TGCGCCAGCAGTGATCTCGTCGGGGGACGGGGTGGCTACACCTTC. Translating gives CASSDLVGGRGGYTF.

The chain employs TRBV27 and TRBJ2-7, with TRBD1 identical over 9 bases. Germline lookup yields CDR1 MNHEY and CDR2 SMNVEV (reference sequence). There are 16 residues in the CDR3. V dropped 3 bases and J dropped 3; count of bases not matched to a gene: 9. The CDR3 spells CASSLASDRGNYEQYF. The DNA of the CDR3 is TGTGCCAGCAGTTTGGCCTCGGACAGGGGTAACTACGAGCAGTACTTC.

This clone was observed once. The chain links TRBV6-8 to TRBJ1-3, with TRBD1 matching over 10 bases. Germline CDR1 reads MNHGY; CDR2 reads SAAAGT. The V gene end was trimmed by 5 bases and the J gene end by 0 bases; junction bases not matched to a gene: 10. The CDR3 totals 18 residues. The CDR3 region has the DNA TGTGCCAGCAGTCAAGGACAGGGGGTACCTTACTCTGGAAACACCATATATTTT. Translation gives CASSQGQGVPYSGNTIYF.

The chain has TRBV9 and TRBJ2-5, with a weak D call TRBD1 (6 bases). Trimming took 3 bases from V and 2 from J, leaving 17 bases between them. The germline gives CDR1 SGDLS, CDR2 YYNGEE. The CDR3 has 16 amino acids. The chain's CDR3 is CASSADSGALQETQYF. CDR3 bases: TGTGCCAGCAGCGCCGACTCAGGGGCCCTTCAAGAGACCCAGTACTTC.

This clone has only a few counts. CDR3 amino acids: CASSQSSGITEAFF. For the CDR3, the DNA is TGTGCCAGCAGCCAATCTTCAGGGATAACTGAAGCTTTCTTT. The chain links TRBV14 to TRBJ1-1, with a weak D call TRBD1 (5 bases). Germline-derived CDR1 and CDR2 are SGHDN and FVKESK. V was cut by 2 bases and J by 5 bases, with 12 bases left in between. The CDR3 runs to 14 residues.

This chain uses TRBV29-1 with TRBJ1-3, with a tentative D call TRBD1 (6 bases). The germline V gene encodes CDR1 SQVTM and CDR2 ANQGSEA. V lost 5 bases and J lost 0, with 11 bases in between. The CDR3 spans 14 residues. CDR3 sequence (DNA): TGCAGCGTTACCGACAGGACCTCTGGAAACACCATATATTTT. It encodes CSVTDRTSGNTIYF.

The CDR3 region is CASSASPQGNYGYTF. The DNA for the CDR3 is TGTGCCAGCAGCGCATCGCCGCAGGGAAACTATGGCTACACCTTC. The chain uses TRBV9 and TRBJ1-2; D perhaps matches TRBD1 (5 bases). This CDR3 is built from 15 residues. CDR1 is SGDLS, CDR2 YYNGEE, per germline. Trimming left V 3 bases short and J 2 bases short, with 14 bases between.